A single sample is the source of the 28 T cell receptor beta chains below, sequenced in a study of neurological immune-mediated disorders. Time point of the sample: longitudinal time-point 2. MiXCR was run by TCRdb on the 5' RACE reads, yielding one entry per CDR3 protein. The data contain 80,000 to 100,000 distinct CDR3 sequences, 5.5% to 6.5% of them singletons. Sequencing input: PBMCs. The receptor set was obtained from a woman aged 55 to 70 with multiple sclerosis.

This clonotype was detected only a few times. The rearrangement links TRBV20-1 to TRBJ2-7, with D possibly TRBD2 on 6 matching bases. The CDR3 spans 12 residues. The V and J ends lost 3 bases and 5 bases respectively, with 11 bases between them. The germline V gene has CDR1 DFQATT and CDR2 SNEGSKA (reference sequence). The CDR3 nucleotides read TGCAGTGCTAGCTGGGACTGGAACGAGCAGTACTTC. Protein: CSASWDWNEQYF.

This clonotype occurred many times. The genes are TRBV15 and TRBJ2-1; 7 bases are a match to TRBD1. The CDR3 loop spans 15 amino acids. After removal of 0 bases from V and 9 bases from J, the junction contained 8 bases not matched to a gene. Germline V gene lookup returns CDR1 LNHNV and CDR2 YYDKDF (reference sequence). CDR3 protein: CATSRDPRGLVEQFF. CDR3 nucleotides: TGTGCCACCAGCAGAGATCCGAGGGGGCTGGTTGAGCAGTTCTTC.

This clonotype has only a few counts. At one of its ends the junction is not consistent with the germline gene, which may arise from a read error. The chain carries TRBV7-9 and TRBJ2-3; no reliable D call. Germline V gene sequence: CDR1 SEHNR, CDR2 FQNEAQ (reference sequence). The length of the CDR3 is 14 residues. The CDR3 spells CVSSLDPITDTQYF. The CDR3 nucleotides read TGTGTCAGCAGCTTAGATCCCATCACAGATACGCAGTATTTT. Full variable domain (rest looked up from reference TRBV7-9 and TRBJ2-3): DTGVSQNPRHKITKRGQNVTFRCDPISEHNRLYWYRQTLGQGPEFLTYFQNEAQLEKSRLLSDRFSAERPKGSFSTLEIQRTEQGDSAMYLCVSSLDPITDTQYFGPGTRLTVL.

The sample holds many counts of this clonotype. In nucleotides, the CDR3 is TGCGCCAGCAGCAAGGGGGACTCGGGTGGCATTCAGTACTTC. Encoded protein: CASSKGDSGGIQYF. The chain employs TRBV5-1 and TRBJ2-4; perhaps D is TRBD1 or TRBD2 (6 bases each). Germline lookup yields CDR1 SGHRS and CDR2 YFSETQ. V was shortened by 4 bases and J by 9 bases, with 17 bases between the two germline ends. The CDR3 is 14 amino acids.

This clonotype was detected many times. J is TRBJ1-1 and V is TRBV5-1; perhaps TRBD1 as D (5 bases). This CDR3 comprises 15 residues. Trimming pared 4 bases from V and 4 bases from J, leaving 17 bases between. Germline assignment: CDR1 SGHRS and CDR2 YFSETQ. The CDR3 DNA reads as TGCGCCAGCAGCCCGGTCGGGGGATTGGGCACTGAAGCTTTCTTT. Encoded protein: CASSPVGGLGTEAFF.

This clonotype has a count of ten or more. V gene TRBV11-2 combines with J gene TRBJ1-1; D gene uncertain. CDR3 length: 13 amino acids. Trimming pared 4 bases from V and 1 base from J, leaving 7 bases between. CDR1 is SGHAT, CDR2 FQNNGV, per germline. CDR3 sequence (DNA): TGTGCCAGCAGCTCGAAGACGAACACTGAAGCTTTCTTT. Translated: CASSSKTNTEAFF.

This clonotype was detected ten times or more. The chain employs TRBV3-1 and TRBJ1-5; 7 positions agree with TRBD1. V shed 4 bases, J shed 7 bases, and the junction held 7 bases outside the gene matches. The CDR3 totals 14 residues. CDR1 and CDR2 (germline): LGHDT, YNNKEL (reference sequence). The CDR3 sequence is CASSPDRAGQPQHF. The CDR3 DNA reads TGTGCCAGCAGCCCTGACAGGGCTGGCCAGCCCCAGCATTTT.

This clonotype was recorded at least ten times. The rearrangement uses TRBV29-1 and TRBJ1-5, with a tentative D call TRBD1 (6 bases). CDR3 size: 15 residues. Deletions cut 4 bases from V and 3 bases from J, with 16 bases between. Germline CDR1 is SQVTM and CDR2 is ANQGSEA. CDR3 nucleotides: TGCAGCGTTGGTTCAGGGGTGGGGACCAATCAGCCCCAGCATTTT. Amino acids: CSVGSGVGTNQPQHF.

This clonotype was detected a few times. The rearrangement links TRBV6-5 to TRBJ1-1; D gene ambiguous. V shed 8 bases and J shed 9 bases, with 19 bases lying between them. This CDR3 spans 13 amino acids. CDR1 is MNHEY and CDR2 is SVGAGI in the germline V gene. The CDR3 DNA reads TGTGCCAGCGGAGAAGGGAACAGAGCCAAAGCTTTCTTT. Translating gives CASGEGNRAKAFF.

This clonotype was seen at least ten times. The V gene is TRBV7-2, the J gene TRBJ2-1, with 7 bases matching TRBD2. Germline V gene data show CDR1 as SGHTA and CDR2 as FQGNSA. Trimming removed 1 base from V and 8 bases from J; junction bases left unmatched: 5. The CDR3 extends over 14 amino acids. CDR3 loop: CASSLDQGRDEQFF. Written as DNA, the CDR3 is TGTGCCAGCAGCTTAGATCAAGGGAGGGATGAGCAGTTCTTC.

At least ten counts were recorded for this clonotype. The V call is TRBV10-3, the J call TRBJ2-6, with TRBD1 matching 10 bases. This CDR3 has 15 residues. V was clipped by 8 bases and J by 1 base; unmatched bases: 2. CDR1 and CDR2 (germline): ENHRY, SYGVKD. The DNA of the CDR3 is TGTGCCATCCGGACAGGGGGATCTGGGGCCAACGTCCTGACTTTC. This codes for CAIRTGGSGANVLTF.

This clonotype was observed at least ten times. The rearrangement links TRBV7-2 to TRBJ2-2; tentative D call: TRBD2 (6 bases). The germline gives CDR1 SGHTA, CDR2 FQGNSA. The CDR3 loop spans 12 amino acids. V lost 1 base and J 15 bases, leaving 12 bases between the germline ends. The CDR3 nucleotides are TGTGCCAGCAGCTTAGGGACTACGACGGTGTTTTTT. Amino acid sequence: CASSLGTTTVFF.

This clonotype was counted ten times or more. V and J are TRBV6-1 and TRBJ1-2; D gene ambiguous. Trimming took off 0 bases at V and 4 bases at J, with 15 bases between the two ends. This CDR3 spans 16 amino acids. Per germline, CDR1 MNHNS and CDR2 SASEGT. The CDR3 nucleotides read TGTGCCAGCAGTGAAGCGCTCGAGGTTAGGTCCTATGGCTACACCTTC. This codes for CASSEALEVRSYGYTF.

The table lists this clonotype with many counts. V gene TRBV5-1 combines with J gene TRBJ1-2; D gene uncertain. The CDR3 is made up of 15 amino acids. Germline lookup yields CDR1 SGHRS and CDR2 YFSETQ. Trimming took 4 bases from V and 1 from J, leaving 14 bases between them. The CDR3 is CASSPWEGFNYGYTF. Here the CDR3 DNA reads TGCGCCAGCAGCCCGTGGGAGGGATTTAACTATGGCTACACCTTC.

The chain employs TRBV12-3 or TRBV12-4 and TRBJ2-5, with no clear D. CDR3 length: 15 amino acids. Between the trimmed V and J ends, which lost 1 base and 1 base, there was a span of 10 bases. The CDR3: CASSLVLPPQETQYF. In DNA, the CDR3 is TGTGCCAGCAGTTTAGTGCTACCGCCCCAAGAGACCCAGTACTTC.

This clonotype came up many times. The V gene is TRBV11-2, the J gene TRBJ2-1, with D unresolved. Per the germline V gene, CDR1 is SGHAT and CDR2 is FQNNGV. The CDR3 has 13 residues. Trimming removed 0 bases from V and 11 bases from J, with 11 bases in between. This chain's CDR3 is CASSLDLGSQQFF. The DNA of the CDR3 is TGTGCCAGCAGCTTAGATTTGGGGTCCCAGCAGTTCTTC.

This clonotype was seen repeatedly, ten times or more. The J gene is TRBJ2-1, the V gene TRBV10-3; D may be TRBD1 (5 bases). CDR1 and CDR2 (germline): ENHRY, SYGVKD. The CDR3 has 14 amino acids. With 2 bases removed from V and 4 bases from J, the gap between germline ends came to 9 bases. DNA for the CDR3: TGTGCCATCAGTGAGACAGGCGAGTACAATGAGCAGTTCTTC. It yields the protein CAISETGEYNEQFF.

There are many counts of this clonotype. The chain carries TRBV5-1 and TRBJ1-6; 7 bases align to TRBD1. The trim removed 4 bases at V and 6 bases at J, leaving 4 bases unmatched. This CDR3 is built from 14 residues. Germline values: CDR1 SGHRS, CDR2 YFSETQ. The CDR3 is CASSEGTANSPLHF. In DNA, the CDR3 is TGCGCCAGCAGCGAGGGGACAGCTAATTCACCCCTCCACTTT.

This clonotype was seen at least ten times. The V and J genes are TRBV24-1 and TRBJ2-1; 8 positions agree with TRBD2. V dropped 0 bases and J dropped 7; count of bases not matched to a gene: 7. Germline V gene lookup returns CDR1 KGHDR and CDR2 SFDVKD. The CDR3 runs to 16 residues. The CDR3 DNA reads as TGTGCCACCAGTGATTTGAAGGAGCGGGGGATGAATGAGCAGTTCTTC. Translation gives CATSDLKERGMNEQFF.

This clonotype was counted at least ten times. V is TRBV6-5 and J is TRBJ1-1; 8 bases match TRBD1. Trimming at V came to 2 bases and at J to 4 bases, leaving 21 bases not matched to a gene. The CDR3 runs to 20 residues. Per the germline V gene, CDR1 is MNHEY and CDR2 is SVGAGI. The CDR3 DNA sequence: TGTGCCAGCAGTTACGTGGGATTGGGCCAGGGGGCCCTTTGGGGCACTGAAGCTTTCTTT. The encoded protein is CASSYVGLGQGALWGTEAFF.

Ten or more counts support this clonotype. This chain joins TRBV7-6 and TRBJ2-7; D gene uncertain. Trimming left V 7 bases short and J 5 bases short, with 15 bases between. The germline gives CDR1 SGHVS, CDR2 FNYEAQ. This CDR3 comprises 13 residues. The CDR3 bases are TGTGCCAGCACCTCAAGTCCCTTCGACGAGCAGTACTTC. As protein: CASTSSPFDEQYF.

This clonotype was observed many times. V usage is TRBV5-1 and J usage is TRBJ1-6; weak D call: TRBD1 (6 bases). CDR1 and CDR2 (germline): SGHRS, YFSETQ. CDR3 length equals 15 residues. V dropped 0 bases and J dropped 5 bases, with 9 bases sitting between them. CDR3 protein: CASSLEDSNNSPLHF. The CDR3 DNA reads as TGCGCCAGCAGCTTGGAGGACAGTAATAATTCACCCCTCCACTTT.

This clonotype was recorded at least ten times. The chain links TRBV12-3 or TRBV12-4 to TRBJ1-2; unclear D gene. This CDR3 is 13 amino acids long. Trimming took 5 bases from V and 4 from J, leaving 11 bases between them. The CDR3 protein is CASSPGIGYGYTF. DNA of the CDR3: TGTGCCAGCAGTCCCGGGATAGGCTATGGCTACACCTTC.

This clonotype has at least ten counts. The CDR3 spells CASRPDITGELFF. For the CDR3, the DNA is TGTGCCAGCAGACCCGACATCACCGGGGAGCTGTTTTTT. This sequence joins TRBV6-5 and TRBJ2-2; the D is unclear. The V end lost 6 bases, the J end lost 4 bases, and 9 bases lay between the germline ends. CDR3 length: 13 residues. CDR1 is MNHEY and CDR2 is SVGAGI in the germline V gene.

This clonotype was counted ten times or more. The chain uses TRBV9 and TRBJ1-2; the match to TRBD1 covers 8 bases. This CDR3 has 13 residues. The germline V gene has CDR1 SGDLS and CDR2 YYNGEE. V trimming: 3 bases; J trimming: 8 bases; junction bases outside the gene matches: 6. In nucleotides, the CDR3 is TGTGCCAGCAGCGAAACAGGGGGTCGGGGCTACACCTTC. It codes for CASSETGGRGYTF.

This clonotype has at least ten counts. Sequence at one end of the junction differs from germline and may be a read error. V is TRBV12-3 or TRBV12-4 and J is TRBJ2-1; 8 bases align to TRBD2. The CDR3 totals 11 residues. The CDR3 DNA follows: TGTGCCAGCACCAACCGGGGGGGCGGGATCTTC. As protein: CASTNRGGGIF.

The chain joins TRBV19 to TRBJ2-7; 9 bases align to TRBD2. The CDR3 runs to 14 residues. CDR1 is LNHDA and CDR2 is SQIVND in the germline V gene (reference sequence). J gave up 5 bases and V 5 bases, and 7 bases lay outside the gene matches. CDR3 bases: TGTGCCAGTAGTGCTCTAGCGGGGAGCCACGAGCAGTACTTC. Protein: CASSALAGSHEQYF.

This clonotype has only a few counts. This chain joins TRBV30 and TRBJ2-7; D uncertain. CDR3 size: 11 residues. CDR1 is GTSNPN, CDR2 SVGIG, per germline (reference sequence). V lost 4 bases, J lost 0 bases, and 4 bases lay in between. CDR3 DNA: TGTGCCTGGATGAACTCCTACGAGCAGTACTTC. Amino acids: CAWMNSYEQYF.